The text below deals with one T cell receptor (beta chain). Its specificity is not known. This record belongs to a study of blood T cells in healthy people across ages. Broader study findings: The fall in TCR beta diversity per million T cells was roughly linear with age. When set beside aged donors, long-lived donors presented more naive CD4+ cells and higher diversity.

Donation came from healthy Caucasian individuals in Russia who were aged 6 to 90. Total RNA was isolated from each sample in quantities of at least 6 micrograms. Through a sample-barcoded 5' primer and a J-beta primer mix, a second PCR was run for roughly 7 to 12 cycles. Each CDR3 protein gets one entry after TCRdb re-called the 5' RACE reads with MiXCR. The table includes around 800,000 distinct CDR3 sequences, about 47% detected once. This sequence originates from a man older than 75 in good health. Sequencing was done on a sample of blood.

The CDR3 DNA reads as TGTGCCAGCAGCTTACTGGGACAACCCTACGAGCAGTACTTC. Residues: CASSLLGQPYEQYF. The rearrangement links TRBV5-5 to TRBJ2-7; D possibly corresponds to TRBD1 (6 bases). Germline CDR1 is SGHKS and CDR2 is YYEKEE (reference sequence). The CDR3 has 14 amino acids. V shed 2 bases and J shed 2 bases, with 11 bases lying between them.